A single T cell receptor beta chain is shown here with its context. The antigen is not known. These data originate in a study of cytomegalovirus exposure and HLA in healthy donors. Study in general: Early released data comprised about 90 million unique TCRs from HLA-typed donors.

Germline V lookup: CDR1 SGHTA, CDR2 FQGNSA. The V end lost 3 bases, the J end lost 11 bases, and 16 bases lay between the germline ends. CDR3 length: 13 amino acids. Study outcomes and limitations: The authors enumerated some 170 TCR beta chains as linked to cytomegalovirus. Clonal expansion was found to be greater in HLA-associated TCR beta chains than in equally common others in a later analysis.

The primer mix had 60 Vbeta and 13 Jbeta primers. Only in-frame clones appear in the TCRdb table, and some are missing; sequencing was by immunoSEQ multiplex PCR. In the table there are roughly 150,000 clones, roughly 80% of which are singletons. This clonotype was obtained from a man younger than 40 in good health and CMV-seropositive. Material: PBMCs. The V gene is TRBV7-2, the J gene TRBJ2-5; D not resolved. The CDR3: CASSLERSGEQYF. The CDR3 DNA reads as TGTGCCAGCAGCTTGGAGAGGTCTGGTGAGCAGTACTTC.